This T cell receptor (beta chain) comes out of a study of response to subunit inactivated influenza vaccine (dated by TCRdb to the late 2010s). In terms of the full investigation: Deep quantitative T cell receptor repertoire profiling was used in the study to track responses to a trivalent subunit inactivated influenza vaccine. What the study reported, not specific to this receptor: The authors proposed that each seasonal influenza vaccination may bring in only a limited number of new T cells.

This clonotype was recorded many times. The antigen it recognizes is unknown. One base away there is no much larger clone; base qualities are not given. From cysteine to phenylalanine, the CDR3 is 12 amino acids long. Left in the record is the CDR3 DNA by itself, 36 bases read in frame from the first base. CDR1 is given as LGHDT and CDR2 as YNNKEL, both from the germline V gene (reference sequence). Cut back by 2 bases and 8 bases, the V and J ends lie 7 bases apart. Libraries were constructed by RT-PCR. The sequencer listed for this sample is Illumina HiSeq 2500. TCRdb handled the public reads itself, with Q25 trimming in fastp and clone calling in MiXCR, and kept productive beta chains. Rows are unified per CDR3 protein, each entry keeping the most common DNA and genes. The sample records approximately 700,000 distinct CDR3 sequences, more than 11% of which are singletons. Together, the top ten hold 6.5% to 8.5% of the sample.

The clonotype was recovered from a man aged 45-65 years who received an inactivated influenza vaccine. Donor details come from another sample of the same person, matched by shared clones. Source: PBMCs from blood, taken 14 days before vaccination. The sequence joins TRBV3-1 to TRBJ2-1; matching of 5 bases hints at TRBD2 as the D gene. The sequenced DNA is TGTGCCAGCAGCCAATTCGGGGATGAGCAGTTCTTC. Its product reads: CASSQFGDEQFF.